A selection of T cell receptor beta chains follows, all from one sample in a study of blood T cells in healthy people across ages. TCRdb analysed the 5' RACE reads with MiXCR anew, one entry per CDR3 protein. The top ten clones hold 20% to 25% of a sample with approximately 2,000,000 distinct CDR3 sequences, roughly 43% of them seen once. Sequencing was carried out using blood. The source is a human donor in good health. The CDR3 runs from the conserved cysteine through the conserved F or W. D genes are given only for firm matches. Clone size is shown for a subset of rows, as once, few, many or a class of expanded clone.

size,J,V,D,DNA,CDR3
-,TRBJ2-7,TRBV9,TRBD2,TGTGCCAGCAGCCCGCGGGGGGTGGGCAGGGGCTACGAGCAGTACTTC,CASSPRGVGRGYEQYF
few,TRBJ1-2,TRBV20-1,-,TGCAGTGCTAGTCGGCCCTATGGCTACACCTTC,CSASRPYGYTF
few,TRBJ2-1,TRBV20-1,-,TGCAGTGCTAGCGACAGGCCCTACAATGAGCAGTTCTTC,CSASDRPYNEQFF
-,TRBJ2-3,TRBV7-2,-,TGTGCCAGCAGCTTAGGGCGGGTCCATCTCACAGATACGCAGTATTTT,CASSLGRVHLTDTQYF
-,TRBJ2-6,TRBV3-1,-,TGTGCCAGCAGCCAAGACCACAGCACCCTCTCTGGGGCCAACGTCCTGACTTTC,CASSQDHSTLSGANVLTF
few,TRBJ2-1,TRBV7-9,TRBD2,TGTGCCAGCAGCTTACTAGCGGGGGTATCCTACAATGAGCAGTTCTTC,CASSLLAGVSYNEQFF
-,TRBJ2-3,TRBV4-3,TRBD1,TGCGCCAGCAGCCAAAGGGACAGGGTCTCGGATACGCAGTATTTT,CASSQRDRVSDTQYF
-,TRBJ2-2,TRBV9,TRBD2,TGTGCCAGCAGCGTTAGCGGGGGGGCCGCCGGGGAGCTGTTTTTT,CASSVSGGAAGELFF
-,TRBJ1-1,TRBV25-1,TRBD1,TGTGCCAGGACCGGGACAGTGAACACTGAAGCTTTCTTT,CARTGTVNTEAFF
few,TRBJ1-2,TRBV14,TRBD1,TGTGCCAGCAGCCAAGGAGGGACAGGCTTCTACCTGGGTGGCTACACCTTC,CASSQGGTGFYLGGYTF
many,TRBJ2-7,TRBV29-1,-,TGCAGCGTTGAAGACGACAGGTCCAAGACCTACGAGCAGTACTTC,CSVEDDRSKTYEQYF
-,TRBJ1-2,TRBV9,-,TGTGCCAGCAGCGTAGGTAGTTCAGTGACTAGCGGCTACACCTTC,CASSVGSSVTSGYTF
-,TRBJ2-2,TRBV20-1,TRBD2,TGCAGTGCTAGTCCCCCCGCGGGCGGGGGAGGCACCGGGGAGCTGTTTTTT,CSASPPAGGGGTGELFF
many,TRBJ2-7,TRBV7-8,-,TGTGCCAGCAGCGCGGGACAGCACTACGAGCAGTACTTC,CASSAGQHYEQYF
-,TRBJ1-4,TRBV7-2,-,TGTGTCAGCAGCTTAAATTCAGGGCGCTCTAATGAAAAACTGTTTTTT,CVSSLNSGRSNEKLFF
many,TRBJ1-6,TRBV14,-,TGTGCCAGCAGCCTGTGGGCTAATTCACCCCTCCACTTT,CASSLWANSPLHF
many,TRBJ2-3,TRBV7-2,-,TGTGCCAGCAGCCTGCGGATACATACAGATACGCAGTATTTT,CASSLRIHTDTQYF
-,TRBJ2-3,TRBV20-1,-,TGCAGTGCTAGGCCGCCCCAGGGCACAGATACGCAGTATTTT,CSARPPQGTDTQYF
few,TRBJ2-7,TRBV7-2,TRBD1,TGTGCCAGCAGCTCCCAGACAGGGGCAGGGCGGGGATTCTACGAGCAGTACTTC,CASSSQTGAGRGFYEQYF
-,TRBJ2-7,TRBV20-1,TRBD2,TGCAGTGCTACGGGGGGGTCTAGCGGGAGGGCCTACGAGCAGTACTTC,CSATGGSSGRAYEQYF
-,TRBJ1-5,TRBV4-1,TRBD1,TGCGCCAGCAGCCAAAGGACAGGGTTGGGCAATCAGCCCCAGCATTTT,CASSQRTGLGNQPQHF
many,TRBJ2-1,TRBV5-5,TRBD1,TGTGCCAGCAGCCCCACAGGGGCCTACAATGAGCAGTTCTTC,CASSPTGAYNEQFF
many,TRBJ2-6,TRBV28,-,TGTGCCAGCAGTAGCCGGGGGTTTAACTATGGGGCCAACGTCCTGACTTTC,CASSSRGFNYGANVLTF
-,TRBJ1-2,TRBV7-9,-,TGTGCCAGCAGCCCAAGTATTGGCTACACCTTC,CASSPSIGYTF
few,TRBJ1-2,TRBV5-1,-,TGCGCCAGCAGCTTGGCGATGGGGACTAACTATGGCTACACCTTC,CASSLAMGTNYGYTF
-,TRBJ2-7,TRBV19,-,TGTGCCAGTAGTATAGAGGCGGGGTACAATGAGCAGTACTTC,CASSIEAGYNEQYF
-,TRBJ2-4,TRBV7-9,-,TGTGCCAGCAGCCCCGGACAACCCTACAAGCAGTACTTC,CASSPGQPYKQYF
-,TRBJ1-2,TRBV13,-,TGTGCCAGCAGCTTAGATGGAGGAGGGGGCTACACCTTC,CASSLDGGGGYTF
few,TRBJ2-1,TRBV12-3/TRBV12-4,-,TGTGCCAGCAGCCCCCTTGCGGGGATCCATGAGCAGTTCTTC,CASSPLAGIHEQFF
-,TRBJ1-2,TRBV7-9,TRBD1,TGTGCCAGCAACTCAATCGGGACAGAACTTAACTATGGCTACACCTTC,CASNSIGTELNYGYTF
-,TRBJ2-4,TRBV28,TRBD1,TGTGCCAGCAGTACGGGACAGGGGGCCAAAAACATTCAGTACTTC,CASSTGQGAKNIQYF
-,TRBJ1-1,TRBV7-3,TRBD1,TGTGCCAGCAGCCCAGGGGGCCTCGGCACTGAAGCTTTCTTT,CASSPGGLGTEAFF
-,TRBJ1-5,TRBV7-2,TRBD1,TGTGCCAGCAGCTTTAGATGGTACAGGGGCGCCTCCTATAGCAATCAGCCCCAGCATTTT,CASSFRWYRGASYSNQPQHF
-,TRBJ1-5,TRBV4-1,TRBD1,TGCGCCAGCAGCCCCCGGGACAGTGACTCTCATCAGCCCCAGCATTTT,CASSPRDSDSHQPQHF
-,TRBJ2-5,TRBV20-1,-,TGCAGTGCTAGTACAAGGGAGACCCAGTACTTC,CSASTRETQYF
-,TRBJ1-4,TRBV5-1,-,TGCGCCAGCAGCTTGGGTGAGGTCGAAAAACTGTTTTTT,CASSLGEVEKLFF
-,TRBJ2-4,TRBV28,-,TGTGCCAGCAGTTTACGGTATCAAAACAGGCAGTACTTC,CASSLRYQNRQYF
-,TRBJ1-2,TRBV7-9,-,TGTGCCAGCAGCTCGGAAACATCCTATGGCTACACCTTC,CASSSETSYGYTF
-,TRBJ2-7,TRBV25-1,TRBD1,TGTGCCAGCAGTGAGTGGACAGGGAGGCCCTACGAGCAGTACTTC,CASSEWTGRPYEQYF
-,TRBJ1-5,TRBV2,TRBD1,TGTGCCAGCAGTCAGGGGGCGATGGGCAATCAGCCCCAGCATTTT,CASSQGAMGNQPQHF
few,TRBJ2-1,TRBV9,TRBD2,TGTGCCAGCAGCGTACTTGCCGGGACTAGCAGACGCCACAATGAGCAGTTCTTC,CASSVLAGTSRRHNEQFF
-,TRBJ2-6,TRBV11-1,-,TGTGCCAGCAGCTTAGCGCTACTCCTCTCTGGGGCCAACGTCCTGACTTTC,CASSLALLLSGANVLTF
-,TRBJ2-5,TRBV6-5,TRBD2,TGTACCAGCAGTTACCTAGCGGGGGCCCAAGAGACCCAGTACTTC,CTSSYLAGAQETQYF
few,TRBJ1-6,TRBV2,-,TGTGCCAGCAGAGCTACAGGGACGGATTCACCCCTCCACTTT,CASRATGTDSPLHF
few,TRBJ2-5,TRBV15,TRBD2,TGTGCCACCAGCAGACACATCGGGGGGGGAGAGACCCAGTACTTC,CATSRHIGGGETQYF
-,TRBJ2-7,TRBV3-1,-,TGTGCCAGCAGCCAAGAGATGGGAGGACAACTCGAGCAGTACTTC,CASSQEMGGQLEQYF